These 3 T cell receptor beta chains were sequenced from one sample in a study of human thymus T cells. Here immunoSEQ multiplex PCR was the method, and the copy in TCRdb shows in-frame clones only, minus some. The table lists some 50,000 clones, 95% of them singletons. Sequencing used blood. These receptors were obtained from a girl under three years old with a congenital heart defect but otherwise immunologically healthy.

This clone was recorded only once. The chain links TRBV7-9 to TRBJ2-2; D perhaps matches TRBD2 (5 bases). Germline values: CDR1 SEHNR, CDR2 FQNEAQ (reference sequence). The V and J ends lost 5 bases and 3 bases respectively, with 13 bases between them. There are 15 residues in the CDR3. CDR3 bases: TGTGCCAGCAGCCCCTGGATCGGGGACACCGGGGAGCTGTTTTTT. It translates to CASSPWIGDTGELFF.

The chain joins TRBV28 to TRBJ2-7; 10 bases are a match to TRBD1. CDR1 is MDHEN and CDR2 is SYDVKM in the germline V gene. The CDR3 length is 15 residues. Trimming took 6 bases from V and 6 from J; bases not matched to a gene: 11. CDR3 in amino acids: CASSSRQGARLEQYF. Here the CDR3 DNA reads TGTGCCAGCAGCTCCCGACAGGGGGCGCGACTCGAGCAGTACTTC.

A word on this clone: This CDR3 is also generated by other DNA sequences in the sample. The chain employs TRBV30 and TRBJ2-3; D remains unclear. Germline lookup yields CDR1 GTSNPN and CDR2 SVGIG (reference sequence). Trimming took off 0 bases at V and 6 bases at J, with 4 bases between the two ends. The CDR3 extends over 11 amino acids. CDR3 DNA: TGTGCCTGGAGTGTCGGTGATACGCAGTATTTT. This translates into CAWSVGDTQYF.